This TCR beta chain was sequenced for a study of T cells expressing NK-cell markers (dated by TCRdb to 2018 to 2021). Turning to the overall study: Fewer than ten donors provided sorted CD3+CD56+NKG2C+, CD3+CD56+NKG2C- and CD3+CD56-NKG2C+ T-cell subsets, whose TCR beta-chain repertoires were profiled. Of the eight sequenced donors, seven were found to be HCMV-seropositive and one was found to be HCMV-seronegative. All eight donors whose samples were sequenced were randomly selected healthy volunteers, three of them men and five women. Libraries were sequenced as 2 x 150 bp reads on Illumina HiSeq 2000/2500, MiSeq or NextSeq.

Beyond this particular receptor, the publication reports: In five to seven donors, the dominant CD3+CD56+NKG2C+ clonotypes were among the top 10 CD8+ clonotypes and accounted for about 1.0-7.5% of CD8+ T cells. Whether the expanded NKG2C-expressing T cell clones were specific for HCMV antigens remained unclear. Those dominant clonotypes were again the most abundant among CD3+CD56-NKG2C+ cells in a few donors, at 28.3-60.1%.

The instrument was an Illumina HiSeq 2000. TCR beta cDNA libraries were prepared using 5'RACE template switching, which introduced a universal primer site and unique molecular identifiers. cDNA synthesis was primed from the TCR beta constant segment, followed by two successive PCR amplification steps. The study's own analysis went as follows. MIGEC handled demultiplexing of the reads and grouping by UMI, while MiTCR was used to assemble and quantify clonotypes. Only TCR cDNA sequences supported by at least two reads were kept to exclude erroneous sequences. Downstream repertoire analysis used the tcR package, and clonotypes were matched across fractions by CDR3 nucleotide sequence plus V segment. VDJmatch was used to annotate antigen specificity against VDJdb, with one amino acid substitution in CDR3 permitted. TCRdb reprocessed the reads and provides one entry for every CDR3 protein sequence; no DNA is given. Clone size and V and J calls follow TCRdb, not the original study. The sample table gives under 35,000 distinct CDR3 sequences. The ten largest clones capture about 55% of the sample.

A commercial ELISA kit detecting HCMV-specific IgG in serum was used to determine HCMV serostatus. Ficoll density gradient centrifugation was used to isolate peripheral blood mononuclear cells from blood. Points on this clonotype: Its antigen is still unknown.

Sample: blood T cells: a sorted CD56 or NKG2C T cell subset, CD4+ or CD8+ T cells, or bulk PBMC T cells (not recorded which). This TCR derives from a woman aged 18 to 75 in good health.

The CDR3 loop reads CATSKGGGTSEADTQYF. This receptor chain uses TRBV15 and TRBJ2-3; TCRdb gives TRBD2 as the D gene, but with no DNA this cannot be confirmed. In the germline V gene (reference sequence), CDR1 corresponds to LNHNV and CDR2 to YYDKDF. The CDR3 contains 17 residues, cysteine and phenylalanine counted. No DNA is listed.